The T cell receptor beta chain under discussion was sequenced for a study of early T cells in non-severe SARS-CoV-2 infection. Unique molecular identifiers tagged individual cDNA molecules. One entry per CDR3 protein results from TCRdb running MiXCR on the 5' RACE reads. The table shows more than 70,000 distinct CDR3 sequences, with roughly an eighth occurring only once. This clonotype was seen at least ten times. Sequenced sample: whole blood. The origin of this receptor is an adult who was a healthcare worker with PCR-confirmed SARS-CoV-2 infection or an uninfected control (not recorded which).

Here the CDR3 reads CSGSYFTGGIDNEQFF. In DNA form, the CDR3 reads TGCAGTGGCTCCTACTTTACAGGGGGCATCGACAATGAGCAGTTCTTC. The chain links TRBV20-1 to TRBJ2-1, with TRBD1 matching over 9 bases. Germline loops: CDR1 DFQATT, CDR2 SNEGSKA (reference sequence). J gave up 5 bases and V 7 bases, and 15 bases lay outside the gene matches. The CDR3 has 16 amino acids.